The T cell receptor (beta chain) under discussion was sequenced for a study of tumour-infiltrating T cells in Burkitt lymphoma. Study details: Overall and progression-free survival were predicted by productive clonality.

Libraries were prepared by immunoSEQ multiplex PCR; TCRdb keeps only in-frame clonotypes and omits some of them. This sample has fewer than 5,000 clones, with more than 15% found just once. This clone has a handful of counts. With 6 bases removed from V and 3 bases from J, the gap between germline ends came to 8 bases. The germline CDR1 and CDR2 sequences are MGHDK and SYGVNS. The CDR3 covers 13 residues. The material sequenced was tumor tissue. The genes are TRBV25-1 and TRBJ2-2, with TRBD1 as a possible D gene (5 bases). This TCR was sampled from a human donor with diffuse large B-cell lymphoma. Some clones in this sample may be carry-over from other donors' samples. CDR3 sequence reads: CASRGRDTGELFF. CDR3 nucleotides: TGTGCCAGCAGGGGCAGGGACACCGGGGAGCTGTTTTTT.